These 22 T cell receptor beta chains were sequenced from one sample in a study of T-cell memory formation after mild COVID-19. Each CDR3 protein gets one entry after TCRdb re-called the 5' RACE reads with MiXCR. In the table there are nearly 250,000 distinct CDR3 sequences, approximately 15% of which are singletons. What was sequenced was PBMCs or a T cell subset sorted from them (not recorded which). The receptors here all came from an adult woman who had mild COVID-19 (a few samples of this study predate the infection). Cell type and time point are not known.

V is TRBV7-9 and J is TRBJ1-2; TRBD1 matches 8 bases. The V and J ends lost 2 bases and 8 bases, in that order; junction bases with no gene match: 10. This CDR3 contains 15 residues. Germline V gives CDR1 SEHNR, CDR2 FQNEAQ (reference sequence). CDR3 nucleotides: TGTGCCAGCAGCTTACCAGGGGGCACCCTGAGCGGCTACACCTTC. This gives the protein CASSLPGGTLSGYTF.

In this sample, this clonotype turned up a few times. The CDR3 sequence: CASRSRGGRDTQYF. The CDR3 nucleotides are TGTGCCAGCAGGTCCAGGGGGGGCCGGGATACGCAGTATTTT. This chain connects TRBV27 to TRBJ2-3; D could derive from TRBD1 or TRBD2 (7 bases each). V lost 6 bases and J 6 bases, leaving 16 bases between the germline ends. This CDR3 has 14 residues. CDR1 MNHEY and CDR2 SMNVEV come from the germline V gene (reference sequence).

This rearrangement joins TRBV20-1 to TRBJ2-5; TRBD1 agrees at 8 bases. Germline V gene lookup returns CDR1 DFQATT and CDR2 SNEGSKA (reference sequence). The CDR3 is 13 residues long. Trimming removed 5 bases from V and 5 bases from J; junction bases left unmatched: 7. CDR3 coding DNA: TGCAGTGCTGGGGCAGGGGGCGACGAGACCCAGTACTTC. Translating gives CSAGAGGDETQYF.

This chain connects TRBV19 to TRBJ1-5; 8 positions agree with TRBD1. CDR3 length equals 14 residues. Losses at the gene ends were 9 bases for V and 9 bases for J; bases not matched to a gene: 13. The germline CDR1 and CDR2 sequences are LNHDA and SQIVND (reference sequence). For the CDR3, the DNA is TGTGCCAGCAGGACAGGGCAGGGGGTTCGGCCCCAGCATTTT. It yields the protein CASRTGQGVRPQHF. Filled out from reference TRBV19 and TRBJ1-5, the complete variable domain reads DGGITQSPKYLFRKEGQNVTLSCEQNLNHDAMYWYRQDPGQGLRLIYYSQIVNDFQKGDIAEGYSVSREKKESFPLTVTSAQKNPTAFYLCASRTGQGVRPQHFGDGTRLSIL.

This CDR3 is CASRLLAAYNEQFF. The CDR3 region has the DNA TGTGCCAGCAGGTTACTAGCTGCCTACAATGAGCAGTTCTTC. The chain uses TRBV6-2 or TRBV6-3 and TRBJ2-1; tentative D call: TRBD2 (6 bases). Trimming left V 6 bases short and J 2 bases short, with 11 bases between. Germline CDR1 is MNHEY and CDR2 is SVGEGT. The CDR3 length is 14 residues.

The table lists this clonotype with many counts. V gene TRBV15 combines with J gene TRBJ2-3, with D perhaps being TRBD1 or TRBD2 (5 bases each). The CDR3 length is 15 residues. Deletions cut 0 bases from V and 1 base from J, with 8 bases between. In germline, CDR1 is LNHNV, CDR2 YYDKDF (reference sequence). CDR3 sequence reads: CATSRDGDRTDTQYF. The CDR3 DNA reads as TGTGCCACCAGCAGAGACGGGGACCGCACAGATACGCAGTATTTT.

The chain carries TRBV7-3 and TRBJ2-3; perhaps TRBD2 as D (6 bases). Germline V lookup: CDR1 SGHTA, CDR2 FQGTGA. V was trimmed by 5 bases and J by 0 bases, leaving 18 bases between them. CDR3 length: 17 residues. CDR3 in DNA: TGTGCCAGCAGCGTGGGGGGTCGAGGCTTTAGCACAGATACGCAGTATTTT. Translated: CASSVGGRGFSTDTQYF.

This clonotype was seen ten or more times. This chain uses TRBV3-1 with TRBJ2-1; TRBD2 aligns across 7 bases. V was pared by 8 bases and J by 3 bases, with 7 bases of the junction left unmatched. Per the germline V gene, CDR1 is LGHDT and CDR2 is YNNKEL (reference sequence). CDR3 size: 14 residues. CDR3 DNA: TGTGCCAGCCATACGGGGGGAAACTACAATGAGCAGTTCTTC. Translation: CASHTGGNYNEQFF.

This clonotype was seen a handful of times. The chain couples TRBV28 to TRBJ2-3; 13 nucleotides line up with TRBD2. Germline V CDR1 and CDR2: MDHEN, SYDVKM. V shed 2 bases and J 0 bases; nucleotides not matched to a gene: 8. CDR3 length: 19 amino acids. The CDR3: CASSLTSGRAGGSTDTQYF. CDR3 nucleotides: TGTGCCAGCAGTTTAACTAGCGGGAGGGCCGGGGGTAGCACAGATACGCAGTATTTT.

J is TRBJ2-3 and V is TRBV7-9; 7 bases agree with TRBD2. Trimming at V came to 6 bases and at J to 0 bases, leaving 6 bases not matched to a gene. The CDR3 loop spans 15 amino acids. CDR1 SEHNR and CDR2 FQNEAQ come from the germline V gene (reference sequence). DNA for the CDR3: TGTGCCAGCAGGCCCCTCGGGGGGAGCACAGATACGCAGTATTTT. Its protein product is CASRPLGGSTDTQYF.

This clonotype was detected a few times. The chain employs TRBV12-3 or TRBV12-4 and TRBJ2-1; D might be TRBD2 (6 bases). Trimming shortened V by 6 bases and J by 0 bases, and 12 bases separated the two germline ends. The CDR3 is made up of 15 amino acids. In DNA form, the CDR3 reads TGTGCCAGCAGGAAGGGACTGAGCTCCTACAATGAGCAGTTCTTC. Its protein product is CASRKGLSSYNEQFF.

This clonotype has a handful of counts. The chain recombines TRBV7-2 with TRBJ1-1; D not resolved. Trimming cost V 10 bases and J 0 bases, with 12 bases left between them. The germline V gene has CDR1 SGHTA and CDR2 FQGNSA. The CDR3 has 13 amino acids. CDR3 in DNA: TGTGCCACACTTCCGGGGATGAACACTGAAGCTTTCTTT. Residues: CATLPGMNTEAFF.

There are a few counts of this clonotype. A single base separates this from a much larger clone, so it may be a read error. The chain couples TRBV20-1 to TRBJ1-2; D is uncertain. CDR3 length equals 11 residues. Trimming left V 1 base short and J 4 bases short, with 4 bases between. The germline V gene has CDR1 DFQATT and CDR2 SNEGSKA (reference sequence). The CDR3 DNA follows: TGCAGTGCTAGAGCTATCTATGGCTACACCTTC. It yields the protein CSARAIYGYTF.

This clonotype was seen more than once but under ten times. The chain combines TRBV7-7 with TRBJ2-5; no firm D call. Deletions cut 5 bases from V and 5 bases from J, with 18 bases between. Germline values: CDR1 SSHAT, CDR2 FNYEAQ (reference sequence). The CDR3 length is 15 residues. In DNA form, the CDR3 reads TGTGCCAGCAGCCGAGAAGGATTGGCTCGGGAGACCCAGTACTTC. Protein product: CASSREGLARETQYF.

The chain uses TRBV4-2 and TRBJ2-4; D not certain. Trimming removed 4 bases at V and 0 bases at J, with 13 bases between. This CDR3 is 16 amino acids long. Germline CDR1 LGHNA, CDR2 YNFKEQ. CDR3: CASSPSLRSAKNIQYF. In DNA form, the CDR3 reads TGTGCCAGCAGCCCTTCCTTAAGGTCAGCCAAAAACATTCAGTACTTC.

Here the CDR3 reads CASSTRHGELFF. The DNA for the CDR3 is TGTGCCAGTAGCACTAGACACGGGGAGCTGTTTTTT. V usage is TRBV2 and J usage is TRBJ2-2; D is perhaps TRBD2 (5 bases). Trimming cost V 9 bases and J 7 bases, with 12 bases left between them. The CDR3 length is 12 residues. Germline V gene sequence: CDR1 SNHLY, CDR2 FYNNEI.

This clonotype was detected many times. In DNA, the CDR3 is TGCGCCAGCAGCTTGCCAACAGGGGCCAGCTACAATGAGCAGTTCTTC. Protein product: CASSLPTGASYNEQFF. This chain uses TRBV5-1 with TRBJ2-1; 7 bases align to TRBD1. The germline V gene encodes CDR1 SGHRS and CDR2 YFSETQ. V shed 1 base and J 3 bases; nucleotides not matched to a gene: 7. CDR3 size: 16 residues.

This clonotype has a count of ten or more. DNA for the CDR3: TGTGCCAGCAGCTTCGGGACAGGTTGGAGTGAGCAGTTCTTC. It translates to CASSFGTGWSEQFF. The chain recombines TRBV7-3 with TRBJ2-1; TRBD1 aligns across 8 bases. This CDR3 is built from 14 residues. V trimming: 3 bases; J trimming: 9 bases; junction bases outside the gene matches: 7. Per germline, CDR1 SGHTA and CDR2 FQGTGA.

The gene calls are TRBV19 and TRBJ2-1; perhaps TRBD2 as D (7 bases). Germline V CDR1 and CDR2: LNHDA, SQIVND (reference sequence). CDR3 length: 14 residues. V was pared by 5 bases and J by 14 bases, with 22 bases between. The CDR3 sequence: CASSPQGRGEGKFF. CDR3 coding DNA: TGTGCCAGTAGTCCACAGGGCCGGGGGGAAGGGAAGTTCTTC.

The genes are TRBV5-1 and TRBJ1-1; D gene unclear. The CDR3 is made up of 19 amino acids. Trimming shortened V by 4 bases and J by 0 bases, and 25 bases separated the two germline ends. CDR1 SGHRS and CDR2 YFSETQ come from the germline V gene. The CDR3 spells CASSPRGLRTLLMNTEAFF. For the CDR3, the DNA is TGCGCCAGCAGCCCACGGGGTCTGCGGACCCTATTAATGAACACTGAAGCTTTCTTT.

J is TRBJ2-7 and V is TRBV6-2 or TRBV6-3; the match to TRBD2 covers 9 bases. The V and J ends lost 6 bases and 2 bases, in that order; junction bases with no gene match: 14. This CDR3 has 17 residues. CDR1 is MNHEY, CDR2 SVGEGT, per germline. The CDR3 nucleotides are TGTGCCAGCAGCACACCCATGACTAGCGGCCCTCCCTACGAGCAGTACTTC. Translation gives CASSTPMTSGPPYEQYF.

The chain has TRBV7-2 and TRBJ2-3; a possible D gene is TRBD2 (6 bases). Deletions cut 4 bases from V and 9 bases from J, with 8 bases between. CDR1 and CDR2 from the germline V gene are SGHTA and FQGNSA. The CDR3 loop spans 11 amino acids. The CDR3 sequence is CASSYGGTQYF. As DNA, the CDR3 is TGTGCCAGCAGCTACGGGGGAACGCAGTATTTT.